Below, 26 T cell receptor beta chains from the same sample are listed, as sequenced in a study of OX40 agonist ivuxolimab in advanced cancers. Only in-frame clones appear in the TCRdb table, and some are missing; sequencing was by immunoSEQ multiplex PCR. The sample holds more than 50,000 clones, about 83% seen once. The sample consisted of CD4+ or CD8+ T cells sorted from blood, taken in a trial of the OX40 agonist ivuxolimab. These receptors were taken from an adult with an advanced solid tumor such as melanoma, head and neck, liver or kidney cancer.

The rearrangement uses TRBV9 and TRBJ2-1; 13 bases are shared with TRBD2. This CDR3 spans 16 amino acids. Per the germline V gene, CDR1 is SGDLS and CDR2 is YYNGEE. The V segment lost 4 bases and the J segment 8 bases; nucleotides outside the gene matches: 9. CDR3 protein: CASSSRLAGGWDEQFF. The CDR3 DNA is TGTGCCAGCAGCTCACGACTAGCGGGGGGATGGGATGAGCAGTTCTTC.

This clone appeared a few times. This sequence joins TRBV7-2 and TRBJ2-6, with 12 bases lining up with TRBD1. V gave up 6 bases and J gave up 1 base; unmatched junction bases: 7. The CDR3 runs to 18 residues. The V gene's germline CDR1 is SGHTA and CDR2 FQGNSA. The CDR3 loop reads CASRGTGGVSSGANVLTF. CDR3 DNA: TGTGCCAGCAGGGGGACAGGGGGCGTCAGTTCTGGGGCCAACGTCCTGACTTTC.

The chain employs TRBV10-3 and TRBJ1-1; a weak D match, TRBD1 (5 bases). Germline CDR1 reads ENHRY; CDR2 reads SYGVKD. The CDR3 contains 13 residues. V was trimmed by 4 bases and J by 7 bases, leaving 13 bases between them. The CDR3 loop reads CAISGGAESEAFF. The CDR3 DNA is TGTGCCATCAGTGGAGGGGCGGAAAGTGAAGCTTTCTTT.

In DNA, the CDR3 is TGTGCCAGCAGTGCTAAGGGAGGCCTTCGGGGCTATGGCTACACCTTC. Amino acid sequence: CASSAKGGLRGYGYTF. The chain carries TRBV25-1 and TRBJ1-2; D unclear. Trimming cost V 4 bases and J 4 bases, with 19 bases left between them. The CDR3 extends over 16 amino acids. Germline CDR1 is MGHDK and CDR2 is SYGVNS.

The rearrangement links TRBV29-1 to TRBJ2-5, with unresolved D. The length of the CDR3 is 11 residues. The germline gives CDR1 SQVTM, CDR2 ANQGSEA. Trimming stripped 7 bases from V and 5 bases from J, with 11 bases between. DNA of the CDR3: TGCAGCGCTGTTGGCTTGGAGACCCAGTACTTC. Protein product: CSAVGLETQYF.

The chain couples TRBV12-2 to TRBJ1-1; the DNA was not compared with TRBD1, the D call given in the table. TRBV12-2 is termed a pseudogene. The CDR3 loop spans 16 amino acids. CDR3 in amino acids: CASRLVGDRALFPAFF. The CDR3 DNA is TGTGCAAGTCGCTTAGTTGGGGACAGGGCTTTGTTTCCAGCTTTCTTT.

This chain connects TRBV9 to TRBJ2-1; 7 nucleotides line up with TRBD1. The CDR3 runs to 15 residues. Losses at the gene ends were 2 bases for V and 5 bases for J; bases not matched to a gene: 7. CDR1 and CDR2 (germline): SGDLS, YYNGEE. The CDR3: CASSVTGALHNEQFF. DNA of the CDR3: TGTGCCAGCAGCGTCACAGGGGCTTTACACAATGAGCAGTTCTTC.

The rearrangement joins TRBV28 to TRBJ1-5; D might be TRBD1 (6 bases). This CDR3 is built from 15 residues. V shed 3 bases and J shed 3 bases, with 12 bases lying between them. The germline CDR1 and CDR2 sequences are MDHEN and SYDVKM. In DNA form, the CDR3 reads TGTGCCAGCAGTTTGGGCAGGGGACCCAATCAGCCCCAGCATTTT. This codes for CASSLGRGPNQPQHF.

CDR3 protein: CASSLSSGNTIYF. The CDR3 DNA reads TGTGCCAGCAGTTTGAGCTCTGGAAACACCATATATTTT. The rearrangement uses TRBV6-6 and TRBJ1-3; D is uncertain. Trimming cost V 4 bases and J 0 bases, with 4 bases left between them. The CDR3 spans 13 residues. Germline lookup yields CDR1 MNHNY and CDR2 SVGAGI (reference sequence).

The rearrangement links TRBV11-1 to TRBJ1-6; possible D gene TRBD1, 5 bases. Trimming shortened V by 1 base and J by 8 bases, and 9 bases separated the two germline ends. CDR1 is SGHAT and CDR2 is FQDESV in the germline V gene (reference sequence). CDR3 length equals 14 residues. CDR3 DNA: TGTGCCAGCAGCTTAGTCCAGGGAGATTCACCCCTCCACTTT. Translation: CASSLVQGDSPLHF.

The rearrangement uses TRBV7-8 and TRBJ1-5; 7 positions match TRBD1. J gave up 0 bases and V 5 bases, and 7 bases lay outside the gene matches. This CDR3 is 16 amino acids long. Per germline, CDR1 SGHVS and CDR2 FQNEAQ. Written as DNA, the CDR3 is TGTGCCAGCAGCCCGAAACAGGGGTATAGCAATCAGCCCCAGCATTTT. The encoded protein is CASSPKQGYSNQPQHF.

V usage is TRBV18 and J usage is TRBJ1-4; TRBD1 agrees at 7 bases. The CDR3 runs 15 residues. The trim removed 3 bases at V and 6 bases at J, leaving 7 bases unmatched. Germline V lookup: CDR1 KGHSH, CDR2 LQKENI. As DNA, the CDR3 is TGTGCCAGCTCACCCAGCACAGGGGCGGATGAAAAACTGTTTTTT. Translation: CASSPSTGADEKLFF.

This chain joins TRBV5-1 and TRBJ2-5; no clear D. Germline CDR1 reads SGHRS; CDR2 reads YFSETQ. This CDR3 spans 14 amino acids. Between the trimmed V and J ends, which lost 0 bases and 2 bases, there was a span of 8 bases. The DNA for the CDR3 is TGCGCCAGCAGCTTGGTGGGGATGCAAGAGACCCAGTACTTC. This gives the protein CASSLVGMQETQYF.

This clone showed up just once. The CDR3 DNA follows: TGTGCCAGCAGTGAATTAACAGCTGAAAAACTGTTTTTT. Protein: CASSELTAEKLFF. This chain joins TRBV25-1 and TRBJ1-4; D not certain. The CDR3 extends over 13 amino acids. Germline CDR1 and CDR2: MGHDK and SYGVNS. The V end was cut by 1 base, the J end by 7 bases, with 7 bases between.

Here the CDR3 DNA reads TGCGCCAGCAGCCAAGACCCGGCCCGGGGGCCCCAGCATTTT. Protein: CASSQDPARGPQHF. The chain couples TRBV4-1 to TRBJ1-5; D is uncertain. V gave up 0 bases and J gave up 9 bases, with 12 bases separating them. CDR3 size: 14 residues. Germline V gene lookup returns CDR1 MGHRA and CDR2 YSYEKL.

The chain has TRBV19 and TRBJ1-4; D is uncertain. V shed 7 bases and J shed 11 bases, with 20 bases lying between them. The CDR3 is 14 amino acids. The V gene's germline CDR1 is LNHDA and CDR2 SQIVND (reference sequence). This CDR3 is CASNTDGMAWKLFF. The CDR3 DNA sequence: TGTGCCAGTAATACGGACGGAATGGCTTGGAAACTGTTTTTT.

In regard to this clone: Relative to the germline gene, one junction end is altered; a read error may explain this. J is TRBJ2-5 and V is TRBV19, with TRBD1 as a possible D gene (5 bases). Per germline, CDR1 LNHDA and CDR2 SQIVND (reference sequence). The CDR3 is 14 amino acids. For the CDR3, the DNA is TGTGCCAGTAGCCAGGGATTCGGCCAAGAGACCCGGTACTTC. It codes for CASSQGFGQETRYF.

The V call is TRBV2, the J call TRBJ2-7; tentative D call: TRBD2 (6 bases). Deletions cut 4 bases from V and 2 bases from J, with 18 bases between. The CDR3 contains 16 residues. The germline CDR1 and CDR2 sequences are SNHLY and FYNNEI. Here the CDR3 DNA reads TGTGCCAGCAGTGGGTATGGCGGGACGTCGACCTACGAGCAGTACTTC. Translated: CASSGYGGTSTYEQYF.

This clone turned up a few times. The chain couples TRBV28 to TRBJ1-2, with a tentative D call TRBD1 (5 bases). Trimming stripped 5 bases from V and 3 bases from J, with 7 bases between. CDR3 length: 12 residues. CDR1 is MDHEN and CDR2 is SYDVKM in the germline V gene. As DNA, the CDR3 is TGTGCCAGCAGTCCGGGACACTATGGCTACACCTTC. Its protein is CASSPGHYGYTF.

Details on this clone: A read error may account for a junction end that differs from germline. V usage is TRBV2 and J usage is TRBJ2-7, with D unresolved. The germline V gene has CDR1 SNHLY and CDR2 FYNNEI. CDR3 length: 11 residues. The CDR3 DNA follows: TGTGCCAGCAGTGACGAGGACCCCAAAACCTTC. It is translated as CASSDEDPKTF.

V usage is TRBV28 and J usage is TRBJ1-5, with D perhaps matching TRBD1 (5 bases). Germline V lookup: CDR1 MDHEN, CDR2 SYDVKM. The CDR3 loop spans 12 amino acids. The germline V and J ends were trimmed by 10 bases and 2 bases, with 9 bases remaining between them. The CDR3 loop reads CATREGNQPQHF. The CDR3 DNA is TGTGCCACCAGGGAGGGCAATCAGCCCCAGCATTTT.

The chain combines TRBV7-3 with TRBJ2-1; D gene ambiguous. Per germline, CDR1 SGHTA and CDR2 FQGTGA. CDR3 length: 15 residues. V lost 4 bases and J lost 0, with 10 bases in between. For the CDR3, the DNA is TGTGCCAGCAGCTCTACGAGGAGCTCCTACAATGAGCAGTTCTTC. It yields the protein CASSSTRSSYNEQFF.

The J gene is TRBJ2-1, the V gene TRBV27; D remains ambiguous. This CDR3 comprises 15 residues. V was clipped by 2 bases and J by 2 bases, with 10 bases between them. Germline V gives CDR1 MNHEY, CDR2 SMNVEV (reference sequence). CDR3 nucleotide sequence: TGTGCCAGCAGTTTAGTACAGTCTCCCTACAATGAGCAGTTCTTC. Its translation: CASSLVQSPYNEQFF.

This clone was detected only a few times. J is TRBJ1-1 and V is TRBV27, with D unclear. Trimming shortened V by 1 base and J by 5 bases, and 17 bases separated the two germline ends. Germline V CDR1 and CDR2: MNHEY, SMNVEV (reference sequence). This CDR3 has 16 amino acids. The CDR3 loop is CASSLYKEPTGTEAFF. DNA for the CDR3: TGTGCCAGCAGTTTATATAAGGAACCCACGGGTACTGAAGCTTTCTTT.

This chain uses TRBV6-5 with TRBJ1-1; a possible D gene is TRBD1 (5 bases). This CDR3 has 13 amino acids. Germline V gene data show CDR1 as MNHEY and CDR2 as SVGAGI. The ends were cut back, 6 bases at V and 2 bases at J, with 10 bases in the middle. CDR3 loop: CASRRGTNTEAFF. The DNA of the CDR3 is TGTGCCAGCAGAAGGGGCACCAACACTGAAGCTTTCTTT.

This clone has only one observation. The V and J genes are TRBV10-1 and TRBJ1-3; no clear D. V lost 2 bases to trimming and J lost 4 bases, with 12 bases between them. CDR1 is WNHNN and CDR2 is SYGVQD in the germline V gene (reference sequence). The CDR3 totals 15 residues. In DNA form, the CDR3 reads TGCGCCAGCAGTGAGGCAGGACCAGAAGGAAACACCATATATTTT. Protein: CASSEAGPEGNTIYF.